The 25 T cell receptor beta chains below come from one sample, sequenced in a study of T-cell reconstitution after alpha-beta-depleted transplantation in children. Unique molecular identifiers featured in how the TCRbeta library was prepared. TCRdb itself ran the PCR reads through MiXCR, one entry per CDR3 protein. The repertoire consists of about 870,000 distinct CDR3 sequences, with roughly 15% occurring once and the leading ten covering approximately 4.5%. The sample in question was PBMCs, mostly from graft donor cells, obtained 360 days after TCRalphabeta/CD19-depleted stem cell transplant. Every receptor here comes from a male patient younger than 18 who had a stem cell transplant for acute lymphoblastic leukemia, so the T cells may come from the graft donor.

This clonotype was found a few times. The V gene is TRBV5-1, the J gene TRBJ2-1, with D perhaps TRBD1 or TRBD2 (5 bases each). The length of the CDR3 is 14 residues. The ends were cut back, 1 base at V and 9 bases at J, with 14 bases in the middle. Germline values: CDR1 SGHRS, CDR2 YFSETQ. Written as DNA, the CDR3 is TGCGCCAGCAGCTTGAAGAGGGGAGCAGGTGAGCAGTTCTTC. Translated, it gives CASSLKRGAGEQFF. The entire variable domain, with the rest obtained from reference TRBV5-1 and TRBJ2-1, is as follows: KAGVTQTPRYLIKTRGQQVTLSCSPISGHRSVSWYQQTPGQGLQFLFEYFSETQRNKGNFPGRFSGRQFSNSRSEMNVSTLELGDSALYLCASSLKRGAGEQFFGPGTRLTVL.

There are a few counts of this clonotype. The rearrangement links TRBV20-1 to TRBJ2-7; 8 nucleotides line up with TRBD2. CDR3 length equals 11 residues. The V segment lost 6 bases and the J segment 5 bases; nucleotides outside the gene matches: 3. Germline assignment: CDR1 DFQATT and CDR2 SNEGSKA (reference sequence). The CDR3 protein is CSALLADEQYF. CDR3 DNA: TGCAGTGCCCTACTAGCGGACGAGCAGTACTTC.

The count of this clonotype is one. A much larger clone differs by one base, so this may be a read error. In DNA form, the CDR3 reads TGTGCCAGCAGCCTGATTAGCGGGAGCCCAGATACGCAGTATTTT. It translates to CASSLISGSPDTQYF. The rearrangement joins TRBV9 to TRBJ2-3; 9 positions match TRBD2. There are 15 residues in the CDR3. J was trimmed by 4 bases and V by 4 bases; bases with no gene match: 7. The V gene's germline CDR1 is SGDLS and CDR2 YYNGEE.

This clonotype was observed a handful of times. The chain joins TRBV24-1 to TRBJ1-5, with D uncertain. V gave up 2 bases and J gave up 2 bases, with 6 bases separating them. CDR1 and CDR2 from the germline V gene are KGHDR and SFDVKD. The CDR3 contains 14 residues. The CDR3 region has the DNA TGTGCCACCAGTGATTCTCGTCGCAATCAGCCCCAGCATTTT. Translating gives CATSDSRRNQPQHF.

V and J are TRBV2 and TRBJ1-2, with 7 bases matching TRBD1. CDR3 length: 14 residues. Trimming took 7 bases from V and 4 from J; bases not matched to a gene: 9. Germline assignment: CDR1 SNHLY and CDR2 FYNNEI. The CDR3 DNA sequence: TGTGCCAGCACTCTGACAGGGACCCCCTATGGCTACACCTTC. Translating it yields CASTLTGTPYGYTF.

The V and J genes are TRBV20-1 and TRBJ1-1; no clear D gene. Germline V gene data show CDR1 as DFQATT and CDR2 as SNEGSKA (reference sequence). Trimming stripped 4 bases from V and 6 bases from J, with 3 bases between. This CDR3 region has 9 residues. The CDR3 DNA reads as TGCAGTGCTAAGGCTGAAGCTTTCTTT. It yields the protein CSAKAEAFF.

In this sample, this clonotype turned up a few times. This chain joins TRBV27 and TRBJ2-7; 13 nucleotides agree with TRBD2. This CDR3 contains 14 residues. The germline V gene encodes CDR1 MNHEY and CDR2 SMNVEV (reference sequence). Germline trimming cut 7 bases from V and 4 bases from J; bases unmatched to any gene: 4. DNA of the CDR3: TGTGCCAGCAAGGGACTAGCGGGATTGTACGAGCAGTACTTC. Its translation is CASKGLAGLYEQYF.

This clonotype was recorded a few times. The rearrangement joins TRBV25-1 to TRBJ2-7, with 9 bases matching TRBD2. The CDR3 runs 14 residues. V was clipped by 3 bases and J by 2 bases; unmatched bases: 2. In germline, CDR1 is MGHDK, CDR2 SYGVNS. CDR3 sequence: CASSDAGGPYEQYF. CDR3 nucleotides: TGTGCCAGCAGTGATGCGGGAGGGCCCTACGAGCAGTACTTC.

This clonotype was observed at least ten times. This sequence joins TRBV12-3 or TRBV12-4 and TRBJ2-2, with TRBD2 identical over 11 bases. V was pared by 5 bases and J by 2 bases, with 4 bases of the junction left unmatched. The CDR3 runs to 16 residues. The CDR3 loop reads CASSPRLAGNTGELFF. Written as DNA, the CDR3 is TGTGCCAGCAGTCCCAGACTAGCGGGAAACACCGGGGAGCTGTTTTTT.

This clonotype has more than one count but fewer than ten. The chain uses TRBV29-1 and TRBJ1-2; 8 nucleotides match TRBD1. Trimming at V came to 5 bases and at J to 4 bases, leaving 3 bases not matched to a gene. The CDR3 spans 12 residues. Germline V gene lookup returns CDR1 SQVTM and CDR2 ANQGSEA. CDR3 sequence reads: CSVPGGGYGYTF. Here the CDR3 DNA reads TGCAGCGTTCCAGGGGGCGGCTATGGCTACACCTTC.

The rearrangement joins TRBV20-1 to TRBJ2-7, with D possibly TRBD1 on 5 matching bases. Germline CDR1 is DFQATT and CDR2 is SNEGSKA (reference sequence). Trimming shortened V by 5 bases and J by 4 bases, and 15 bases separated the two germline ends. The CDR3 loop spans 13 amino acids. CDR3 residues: CSAAQGTPYEQYF. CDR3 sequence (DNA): TGCAGTGCTGCTCAGGGAACCCCTTACGAGCAGTACTTC.

CDR3 nucleotides: TGTGCCAGCAGTTGGGACAGGATGAGCACAGATACGCAGTATTTT. The encoded protein is CASSWDRMSTDTQYF. This chain links TRBV7-9 with TRBJ2-3; 8 bases line up with TRBD1. From germline, CDR1 is SEHNR and CDR2 FQNEAQ (reference sequence). The V and J ends lost 6 bases and 0 bases, in that order; junction bases with no gene match: 5. CDR3 size: 15 residues.

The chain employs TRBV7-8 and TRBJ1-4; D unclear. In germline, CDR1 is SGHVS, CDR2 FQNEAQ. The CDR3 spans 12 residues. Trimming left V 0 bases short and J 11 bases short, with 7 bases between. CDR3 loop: CASSLALGKLFF. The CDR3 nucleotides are TGTGCCAGCAGCTTAGCGCTGGGCAAACTGTTTTTT. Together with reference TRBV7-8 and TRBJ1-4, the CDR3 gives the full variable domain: GAGVSQSPRYKVAKRGQDVALRCDPISGHVSLFWYQQALGQGPEFLTYFQNEAQLDKSGLPSDRFFAERPEGSVSTLKIQRTQQEDSAVYLCASSLALGKLFFGSGTQLSVL.

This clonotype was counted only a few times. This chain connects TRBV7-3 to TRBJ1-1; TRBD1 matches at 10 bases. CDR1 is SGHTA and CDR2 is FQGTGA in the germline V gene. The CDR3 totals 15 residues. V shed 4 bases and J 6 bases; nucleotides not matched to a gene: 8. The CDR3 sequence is CASSSRQGAKSEAFF. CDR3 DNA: TGTGCCAGCAGCTCAAGACAGGGGGCAAAGTCTGAAGCTTTCTTT.

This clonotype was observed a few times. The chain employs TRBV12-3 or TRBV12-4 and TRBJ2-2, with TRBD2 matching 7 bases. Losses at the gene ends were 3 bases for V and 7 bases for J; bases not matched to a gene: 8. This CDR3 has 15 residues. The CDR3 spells CASSFSGGVGGELFF. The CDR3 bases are TGTGCCAGCAGTTTTTCGGGAGGAGTTGGCGGGGAGCTGTTTTTT.

The CDR3 region is CASSQPHGRDRAVEQYF. The CDR3 DNA reads TGCGCCAGCAGCCAACCCCACGGCAGGGACAGGGCTGTTGAGCAGTACTTC. This chain uses TRBV4-1 with TRBJ2-7; 9 bases map to TRBD1. The germline V gene has CDR1 MGHRA and CDR2 YSYEKL. Germline trimming cut 2 bases from V and 7 bases from J; bases unmatched to any gene: 15. The CDR3 has 17 residues.

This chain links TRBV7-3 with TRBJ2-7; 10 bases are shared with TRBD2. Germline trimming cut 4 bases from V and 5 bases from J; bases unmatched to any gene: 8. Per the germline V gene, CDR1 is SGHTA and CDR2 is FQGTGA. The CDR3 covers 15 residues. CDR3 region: CASSSSGTSADEQYF. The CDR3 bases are TGTGCCAGCAGCTCCTCCGGGACTAGCGCGGACGAGCAGTACTTC.

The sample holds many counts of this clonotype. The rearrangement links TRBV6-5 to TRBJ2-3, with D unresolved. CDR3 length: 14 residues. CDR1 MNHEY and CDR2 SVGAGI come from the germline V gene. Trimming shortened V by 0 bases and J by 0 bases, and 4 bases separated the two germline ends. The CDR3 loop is CASSYSGSTDTQYF. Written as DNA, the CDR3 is TGTGCCAGCAGTTACTCGGGTAGCACAGATACGCAGTATTTT.

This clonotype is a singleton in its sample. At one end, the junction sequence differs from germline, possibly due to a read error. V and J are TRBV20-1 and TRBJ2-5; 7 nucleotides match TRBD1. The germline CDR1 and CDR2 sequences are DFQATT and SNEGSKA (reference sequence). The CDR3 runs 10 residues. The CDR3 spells CSAGTEAQYF. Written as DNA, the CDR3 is TGCAGTGCTGGGACAGAGGCCCAGTACTTC.

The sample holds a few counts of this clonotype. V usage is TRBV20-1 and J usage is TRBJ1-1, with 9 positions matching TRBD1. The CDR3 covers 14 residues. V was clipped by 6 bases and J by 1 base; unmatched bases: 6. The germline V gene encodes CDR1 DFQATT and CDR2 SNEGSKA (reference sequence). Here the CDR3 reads CSAEDRGSNTEAFF. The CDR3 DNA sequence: TGCAGTGCGGAGGACAGGGGCTCGAACACTGAAGCTTTCTTT.

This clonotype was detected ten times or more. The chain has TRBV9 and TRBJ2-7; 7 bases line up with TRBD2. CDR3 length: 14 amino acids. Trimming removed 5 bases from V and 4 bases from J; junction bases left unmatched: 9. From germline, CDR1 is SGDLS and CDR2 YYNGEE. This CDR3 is CASSREEIPYEQYF. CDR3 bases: TGTGCCAGCAGTCGGGAGGAGATACCTTACGAGCAGTACTTC.

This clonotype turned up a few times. CDR3 protein: CASSPLAGEPQETQYF. CDR3 coding DNA: TGTGCCAGCAGTCCCTTAGCGGGAGAACCCCAAGAGACCCAGTACTTC. V usage is TRBV27 and J usage is TRBJ2-5, with 9 bases fitting TRBD2. J lost 1 base, V lost 5 bases, and 8 bases had no gene match. The CDR3 has 16 residues. The V gene's germline CDR1 is MNHEY and CDR2 SMNVEV (reference sequence).

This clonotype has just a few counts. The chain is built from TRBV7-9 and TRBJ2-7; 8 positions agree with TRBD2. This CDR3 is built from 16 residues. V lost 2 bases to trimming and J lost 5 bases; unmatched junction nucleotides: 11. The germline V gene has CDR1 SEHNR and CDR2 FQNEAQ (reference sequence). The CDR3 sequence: CASSLPGLASANEQYF. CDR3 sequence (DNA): TGTGCCAGCAGCTTACCCGGACTAGCCTCGGCAAACGAGCAGTACTTC.

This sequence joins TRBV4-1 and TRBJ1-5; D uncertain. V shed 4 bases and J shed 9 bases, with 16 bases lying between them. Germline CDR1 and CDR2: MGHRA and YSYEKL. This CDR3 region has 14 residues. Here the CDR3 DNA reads TGCGCCAGCAGCCCTCTGAGGGAAAGTCGGCCCCAGCATTTT. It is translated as CASSPLRESRPQHF.

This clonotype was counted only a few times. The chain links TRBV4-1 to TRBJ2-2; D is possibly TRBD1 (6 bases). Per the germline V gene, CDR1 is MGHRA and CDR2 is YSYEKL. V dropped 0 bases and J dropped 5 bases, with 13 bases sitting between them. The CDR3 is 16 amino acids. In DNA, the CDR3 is TGCGCCAGCAGCCAAGAGGGCAGGGGAAAAACCGGGGAGCTGTTTTTT. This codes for CASSQEGRGKTGELFF.